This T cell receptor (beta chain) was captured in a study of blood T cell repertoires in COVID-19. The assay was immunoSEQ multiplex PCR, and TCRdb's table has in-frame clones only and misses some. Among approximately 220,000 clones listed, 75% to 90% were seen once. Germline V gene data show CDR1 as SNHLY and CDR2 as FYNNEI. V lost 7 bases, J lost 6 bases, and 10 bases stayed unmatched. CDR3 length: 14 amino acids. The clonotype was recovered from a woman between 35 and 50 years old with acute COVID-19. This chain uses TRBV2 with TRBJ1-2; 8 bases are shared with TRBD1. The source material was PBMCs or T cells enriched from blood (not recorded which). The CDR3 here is CASIPGGYGNGYTF. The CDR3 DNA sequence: TGTGCCAGCATCCCAGGGGGCTATGGGAATGGCTACACCTTC.